This T cell receptor (beta chain) appears in the sequencing data of a study of post-analysis software for immune sequencing data. V was shortened by 5 bases and J by 7 bases, with 3 bases between the two germline ends. CDR3 length equals 10 residues. Germline V gene sequence: CDR1 SEHNR, CDR2 FQNEAQ (reference sequence). Study findings and constraints: Multiple sclerosis patients had significantly lower normalized Chao1 diversity than controls. Strong co-clustering by F measure was seen for same-batch samples. TRBV5-6, TRBV5-1 and TRBV20-1 belonged to a set of roughly five TRBV segments that were more frequent in patients than controls.

A few counts support this clonotype. The target antigen is unknown. Researchers reported that TCR beta cDNA libraries carried unique molecular identifiers. T cells, about 0.85 to 11 million of them, yielded roughly 0.5 million cDNA molecules. TCRdb re-called the PCR reads through MiXCR, storing one row per CDR3 protein. Among under 200,000 distinct CDR3 sequences listed, 29% were seen once. The sequence was collected from a girl between 2 and 17 years old with multiple sclerosis. The sequenced sample was blood. The chain uses TRBV7-9 and TRBJ2-1; D uncertain. The CDR3 nucleotides are TGTGCCAGCAGCCCGAATGAGCAGTTCTTC. This translates into CASSPNEQFF.